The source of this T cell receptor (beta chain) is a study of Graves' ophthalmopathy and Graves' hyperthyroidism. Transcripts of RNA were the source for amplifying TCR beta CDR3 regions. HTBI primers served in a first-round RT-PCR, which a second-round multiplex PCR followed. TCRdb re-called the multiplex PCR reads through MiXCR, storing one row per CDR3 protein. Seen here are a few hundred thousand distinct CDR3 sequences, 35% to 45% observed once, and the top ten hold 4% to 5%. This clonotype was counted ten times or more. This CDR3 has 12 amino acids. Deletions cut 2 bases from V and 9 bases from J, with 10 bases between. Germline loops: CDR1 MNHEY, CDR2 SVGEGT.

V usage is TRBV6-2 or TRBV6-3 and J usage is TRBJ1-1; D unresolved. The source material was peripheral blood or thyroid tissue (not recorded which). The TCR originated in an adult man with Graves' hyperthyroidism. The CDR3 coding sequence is TGTGCCAGCAGTTACCCCCGTGAAAAAGCTTTCTTT. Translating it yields CASSYPREKAFF.